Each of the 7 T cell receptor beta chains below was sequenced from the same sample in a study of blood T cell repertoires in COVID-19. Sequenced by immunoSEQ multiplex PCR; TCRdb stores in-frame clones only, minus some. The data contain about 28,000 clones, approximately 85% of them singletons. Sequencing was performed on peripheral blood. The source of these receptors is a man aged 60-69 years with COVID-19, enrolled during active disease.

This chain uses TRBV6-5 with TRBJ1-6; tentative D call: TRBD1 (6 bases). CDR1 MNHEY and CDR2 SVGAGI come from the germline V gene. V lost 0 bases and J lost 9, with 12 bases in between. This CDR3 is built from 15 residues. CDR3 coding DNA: TGTGCCAGCAGTTACTCTGGGGGCGCGGTTTCACCCCTCCACTTT. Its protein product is CASSYSGGAVSPLHF.

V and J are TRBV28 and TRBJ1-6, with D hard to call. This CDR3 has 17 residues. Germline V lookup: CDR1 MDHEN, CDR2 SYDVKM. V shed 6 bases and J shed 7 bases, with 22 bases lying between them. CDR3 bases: TGTGCCAGCAGCCCTTTACTCACAAGGGAGGCAAATTCACCCCTCCACTTT. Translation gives CASSPLLTREANSPLHF.

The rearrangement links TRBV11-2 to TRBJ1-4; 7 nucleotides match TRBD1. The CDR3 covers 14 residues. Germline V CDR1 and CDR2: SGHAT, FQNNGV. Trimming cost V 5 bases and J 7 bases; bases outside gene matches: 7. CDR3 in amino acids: CASSETGSGEKLFF. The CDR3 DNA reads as TGTGCCAGCAGCGAGACAGGGTCGGGTGAAAAACTGTTTTTT.

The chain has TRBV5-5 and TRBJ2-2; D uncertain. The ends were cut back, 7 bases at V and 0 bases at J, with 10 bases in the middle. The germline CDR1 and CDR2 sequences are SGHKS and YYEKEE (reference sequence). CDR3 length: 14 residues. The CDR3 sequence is CASHSISNTGELFF. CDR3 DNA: TGTGCCAGCCATAGCATTTCGAACACCGGGGAGCTGTTTTTT.

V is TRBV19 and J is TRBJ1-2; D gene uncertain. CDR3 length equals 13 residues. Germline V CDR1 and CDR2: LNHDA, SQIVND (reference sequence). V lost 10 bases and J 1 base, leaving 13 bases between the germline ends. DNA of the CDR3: TGTGCCACCTCCTGGACTCTTAACTATGGCTACACCTTC. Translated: CATSWTLNYGYTF.

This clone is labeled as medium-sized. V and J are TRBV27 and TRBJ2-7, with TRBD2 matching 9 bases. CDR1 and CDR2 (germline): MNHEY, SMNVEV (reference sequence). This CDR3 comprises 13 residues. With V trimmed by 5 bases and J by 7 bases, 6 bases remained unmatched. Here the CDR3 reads CASSTLAGREQYF. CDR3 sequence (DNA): TGTGCCAGCAGTACCCTAGCGGGGCGTGAGCAGTACTTC.

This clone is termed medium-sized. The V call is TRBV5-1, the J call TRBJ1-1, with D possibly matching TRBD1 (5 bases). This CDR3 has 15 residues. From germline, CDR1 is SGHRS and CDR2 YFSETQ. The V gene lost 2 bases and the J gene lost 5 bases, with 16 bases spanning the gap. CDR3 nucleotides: TGCGCCAGCAGCTTTGGGGACTTCAGGGAAACTGAAGCTTTCTTT. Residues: CASSFGDFRETEAFF.